This TCR beta chain stems from a study of blood T cells in healthy people across ages. Whole-study findings and limits: Researchers said unsorted PBMCs prevented a conclusive naive versus antigen-experienced comparison.

Each sample had at least 7 million PBMCs isolated. V shed 6 bases and J shed 2 bases, with 7 bases lying between them. CDR1 is LGHNT and CDR2 is FRNRAP in the germline V gene. The CDR3 has 13 residues. This clonotype came up a few times. Its antigen is unidentified. Through a sample-barcoded 5' primer and a J-beta primer mix, a second PCR was run for about 6 to 11 cycles. Each of the cDNA molecules was tagged by a template-switch adaptor with 12 random nucleotides. TCRdb used MiXCR to reprocess the 5' RACE reads, holding one entry per CDR3 protein. The data show roughly 1.6 million distinct CDR3 sequences, with almost 35% seen just once and approximately 10% held by the top ten.

The sequenced sample consisted of blood. The genes are TRBV12-5 and TRBJ2-2; D unclear. The sequence was collected from a woman aged 30 to 39 in good health. In nucleotides, the CDR3 is TGTGCTAGTGGCCTAGGCAACACCGGGGAGCTGTTTTTT. It is translated as CASGLGNTGELFF.